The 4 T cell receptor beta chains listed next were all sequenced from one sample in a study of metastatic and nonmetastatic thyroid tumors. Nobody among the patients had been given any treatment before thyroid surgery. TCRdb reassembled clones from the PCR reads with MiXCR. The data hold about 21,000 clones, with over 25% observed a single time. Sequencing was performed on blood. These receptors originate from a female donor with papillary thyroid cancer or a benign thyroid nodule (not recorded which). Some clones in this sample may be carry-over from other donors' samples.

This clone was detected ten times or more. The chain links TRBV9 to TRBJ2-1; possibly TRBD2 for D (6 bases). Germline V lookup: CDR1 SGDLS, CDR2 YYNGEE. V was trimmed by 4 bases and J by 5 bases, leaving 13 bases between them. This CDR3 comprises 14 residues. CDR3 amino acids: CASSPTTRNNEQFF. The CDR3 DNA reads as TGTGCCAGCAGCCCCACGACTAGGAACAATGAGCAGTTCTTC.

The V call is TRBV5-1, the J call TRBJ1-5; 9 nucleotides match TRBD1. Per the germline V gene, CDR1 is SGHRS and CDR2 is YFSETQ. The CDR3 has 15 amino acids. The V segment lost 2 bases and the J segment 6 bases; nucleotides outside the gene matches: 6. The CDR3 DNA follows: TGCGCCAGCAGCTTTGACAGGGGGGCGGGTCAGCCCCAGCATTTT. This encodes CASSFDRGAGQPQHF.

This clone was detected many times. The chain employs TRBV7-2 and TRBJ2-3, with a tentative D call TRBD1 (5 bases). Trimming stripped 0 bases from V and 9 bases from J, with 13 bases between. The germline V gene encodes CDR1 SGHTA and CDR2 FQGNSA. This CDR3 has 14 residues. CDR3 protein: CASSLANYRQTQYF. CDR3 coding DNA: TGTGCCAGCAGCTTAGCCAACTACAGGCAGACGCAGTATTTT. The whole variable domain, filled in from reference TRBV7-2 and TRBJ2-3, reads GAGVSQSPSNKVTEKGKDVELRCDPISGHTALYWYRQSLGQGLEFLIYFQGNSAPDKSGLPSDRFSAERTGGSVSTLTIQRTQQEDSAVYLCASSLANYRQTQYFGPGTRLTVL.

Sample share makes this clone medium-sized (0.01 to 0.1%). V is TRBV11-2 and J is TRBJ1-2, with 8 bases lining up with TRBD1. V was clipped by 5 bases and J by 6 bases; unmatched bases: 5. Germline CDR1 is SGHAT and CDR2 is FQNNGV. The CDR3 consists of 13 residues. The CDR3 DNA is TGTGCCAGCAGCCCGGACAGGGTGGATGGCTACACCTTC. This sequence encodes CASSPDRVDGYTF.